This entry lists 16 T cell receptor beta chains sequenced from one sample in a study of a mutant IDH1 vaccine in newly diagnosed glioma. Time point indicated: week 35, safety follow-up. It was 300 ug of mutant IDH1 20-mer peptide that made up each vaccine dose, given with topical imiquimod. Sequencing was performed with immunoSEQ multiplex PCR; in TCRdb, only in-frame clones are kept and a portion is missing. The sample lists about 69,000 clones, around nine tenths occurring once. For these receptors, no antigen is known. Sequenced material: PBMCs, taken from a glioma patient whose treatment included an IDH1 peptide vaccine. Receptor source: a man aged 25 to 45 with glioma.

The CDR3 region is CASSAAGVVYEQYF. In DNA, the CDR3 is TGTGCCAGCAGTGCGGCGGGAGTCGTCTACGAGCAGTACTTC. V is TRBV27 and J is TRBJ2-7, with 7 bases aligning to TRBD2. Germline CDR1 MNHEY, CDR2 SMNVEV (reference sequence). The V and J ends lost 5 bases and 3 bases, in that order; junction bases with no gene match: 7. The CDR3 consists of 14 residues.

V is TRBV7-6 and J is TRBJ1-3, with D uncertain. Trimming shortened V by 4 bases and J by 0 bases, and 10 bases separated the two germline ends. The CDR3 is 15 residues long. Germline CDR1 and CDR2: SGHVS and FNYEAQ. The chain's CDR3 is CASSSEGFSGNTIYF. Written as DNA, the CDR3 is TGTGCCAGCAGCTCAGAAGGATTCTCTGGAAACACCATATATTTT.

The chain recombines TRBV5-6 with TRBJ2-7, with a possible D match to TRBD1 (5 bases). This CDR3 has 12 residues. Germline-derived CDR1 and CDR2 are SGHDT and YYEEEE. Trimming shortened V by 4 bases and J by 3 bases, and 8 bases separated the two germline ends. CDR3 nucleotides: TGTGCCAGCAGCCCGCAGGGCTACGAGCAGTACTTC. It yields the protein CASSPQGYEQYF.

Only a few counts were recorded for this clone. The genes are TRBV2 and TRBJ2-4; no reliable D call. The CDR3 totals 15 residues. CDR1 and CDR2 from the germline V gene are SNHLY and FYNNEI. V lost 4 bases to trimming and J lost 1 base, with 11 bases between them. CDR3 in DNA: TGTGCCAGCAGTGCCCGGGCCAGGGCCAAAAACATTCAGTACTTC. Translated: CASSARARAKNIQYF. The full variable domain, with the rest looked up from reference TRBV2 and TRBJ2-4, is EPEVTQTPSHQVTQMGQEVILRCVPISNHLYFYWYRQILGQKVEFLVSFYNNEISEKSEIFDDQFSVERPDGSNFTLKIRSTKLEDSAMYFCASSARARAKNIQYFGAGTRLSVL.

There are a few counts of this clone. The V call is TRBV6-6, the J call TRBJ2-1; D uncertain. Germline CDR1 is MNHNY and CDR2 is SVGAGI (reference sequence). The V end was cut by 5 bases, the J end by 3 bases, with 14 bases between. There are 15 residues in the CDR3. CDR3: CASSDPGRSYNEQFF. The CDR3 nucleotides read TGTGCCAGCAGTGACCCTGGGCGGAGCTACAATGAGCAGTTCTTC.

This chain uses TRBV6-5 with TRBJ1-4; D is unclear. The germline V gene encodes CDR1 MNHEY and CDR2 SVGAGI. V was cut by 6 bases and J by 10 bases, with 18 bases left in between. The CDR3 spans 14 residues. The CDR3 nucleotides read TGTGCCAGCAGCCGTCGGTCCCTAAAAAGAAAACTGTTTTTT. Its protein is CASSRRSLKRKLFF.

CDR3 coding DNA: TGTGCCAGCAGTGAGAGGCGCGAGCAGTACTTC. Translation gives CASSERREQYF. The chain links TRBV2 to TRBJ2-7; D unclear. The V end lost 3 bases, the J end lost 6 bases, and 6 bases lay between the germline ends. Germline V gene lookup returns CDR1 SNHLY and CDR2 FYNNEI. The CDR3 has 11 amino acids. The variable domain in full, completed from reference TRBV2 and TRBJ2-7, reads EPEVTQTPSHQVTQMGQEVILRCVPISNHLYFYWYRQILGQKVEFLVSFYNNEISEKSEIFDDQFSVERPDGSNFTLKIRSTKLEDSAMYFCASSERREQYFGPGTRLTVT.

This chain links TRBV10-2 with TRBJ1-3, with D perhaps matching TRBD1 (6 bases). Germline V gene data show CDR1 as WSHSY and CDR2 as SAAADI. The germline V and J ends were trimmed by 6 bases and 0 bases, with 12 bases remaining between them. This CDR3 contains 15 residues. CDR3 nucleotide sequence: TGCGCCAGCAGCGCAGGGGTTCCCTCTGGAAACACCATATATTTT. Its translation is CASSAGVPSGNTIYF.

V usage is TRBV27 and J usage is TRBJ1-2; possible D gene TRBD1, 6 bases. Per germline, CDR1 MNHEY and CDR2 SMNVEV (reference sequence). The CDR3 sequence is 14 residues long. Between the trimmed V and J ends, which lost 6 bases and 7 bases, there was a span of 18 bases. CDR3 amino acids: CASRPTGIEAGYTF. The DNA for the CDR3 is TGTGCCAGCAGACCTACAGGGATCGAGGCTGGCTACACCTTC.

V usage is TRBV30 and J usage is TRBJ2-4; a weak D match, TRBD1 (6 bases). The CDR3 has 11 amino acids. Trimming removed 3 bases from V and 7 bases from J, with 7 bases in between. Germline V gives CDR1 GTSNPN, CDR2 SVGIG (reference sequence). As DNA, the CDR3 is TGTGCCTGGAGAGGGGGTAACATTCAGTACTTC. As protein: CAWRGGNIQYF.

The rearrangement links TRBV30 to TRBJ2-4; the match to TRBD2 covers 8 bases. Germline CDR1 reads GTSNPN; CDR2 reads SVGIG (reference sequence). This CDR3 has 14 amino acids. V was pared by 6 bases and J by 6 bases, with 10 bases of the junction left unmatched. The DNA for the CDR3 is TGTGCCTGTCGAAAGAGGGGACTAGGAAACATTCAGTACTTC. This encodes CACRKRGLGNIQYF.

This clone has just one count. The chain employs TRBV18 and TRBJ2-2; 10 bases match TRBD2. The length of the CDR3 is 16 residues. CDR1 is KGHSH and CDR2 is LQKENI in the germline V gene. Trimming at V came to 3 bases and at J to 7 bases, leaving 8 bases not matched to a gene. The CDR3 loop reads CASSPGTSVGDGELFF. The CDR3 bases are TGTGCCAGCTCACCCGGGACTAGCGTTGGGGACGGGGAGCTGTTTTTT.

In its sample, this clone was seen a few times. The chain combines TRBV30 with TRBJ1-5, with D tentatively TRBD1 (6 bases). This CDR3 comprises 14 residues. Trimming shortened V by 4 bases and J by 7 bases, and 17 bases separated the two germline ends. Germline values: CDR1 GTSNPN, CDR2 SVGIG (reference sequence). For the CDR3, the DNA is TGTGCCTGGAATGCAGGGGAACGGGGGCAGCCCCAGCATTTT. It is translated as CAWNAGERGQPQHF.

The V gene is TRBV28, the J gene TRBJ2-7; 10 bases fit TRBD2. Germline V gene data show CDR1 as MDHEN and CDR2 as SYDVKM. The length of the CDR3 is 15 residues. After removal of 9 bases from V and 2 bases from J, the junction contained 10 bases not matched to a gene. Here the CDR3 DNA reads TGTGCCAGTTTTGGGCCCGGACTAGCGGCCTACGAGCAGTACTTC. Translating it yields CASFGPGLAAYEQYF.

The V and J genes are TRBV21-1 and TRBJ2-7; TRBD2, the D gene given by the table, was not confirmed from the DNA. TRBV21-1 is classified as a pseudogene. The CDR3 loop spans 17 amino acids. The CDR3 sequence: CASSKDQKGEPGREQYF. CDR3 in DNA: TGTGCCAGCAGCAAAGATCAGAAGGGAGAGCCCGGGAGGGAGCAGTACTTC.

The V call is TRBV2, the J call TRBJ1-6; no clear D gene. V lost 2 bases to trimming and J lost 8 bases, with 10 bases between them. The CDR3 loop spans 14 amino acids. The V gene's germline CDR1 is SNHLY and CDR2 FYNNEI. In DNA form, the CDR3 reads TGTGCCAGCAGTGAACACAGCGGAGATTCACCCCTCCACTTT. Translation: CASSEHSGDSPLHF. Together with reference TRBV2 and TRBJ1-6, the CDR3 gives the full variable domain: EPEVTQTPSHQVTQMGQEVILRCVPISNHLYFYWYRQILGQKVEFLVSFYNNEISEKSEIFDDQFSVERPDGSNFTLKIRSTKLEDSAMYFCASSEHSGDSPLHFGNGTRLTVT.